A single sample gave rise to the 28 T cell receptor beta chains below, sequenced in a study of cytomegalovirus exposure and HLA in healthy donors. The PCR used 60 Vbeta and 13 Jbeta primers. The repertoire was sequenced with immunoSEQ multiplex PCR; TCRdb's copy has only in-frame clones and lacks some. The profile shows 130,000 or so clones, 72% of them singletons. The specimen was PBMCs. These receptor sequences come from a man aged 45-65 years in good health and CMV-seropositive.

The rearrangement uses TRBV11-3 and TRBJ2-3; 9 nucleotides match TRBD2. Germline V gives CDR1 SGHNT, CDR2 YENEEA. This CDR3 has 16 residues. Germline trimming cut 1 base from V and 3 bases from J; bases unmatched to any gene: 5. CDR3: CASSLGGGRGTDTQYF. CDR3 DNA: TGTGCCAGCAGCTTAGGTGGCGGGAGGGGAACAGATACGCAGTATTTT.

This chain connects TRBV28 to TRBJ1-1; possibly TRBD1 for D (5 bases). The CDR3 covers 15 residues. The germline gives CDR1 MDHEN, CDR2 SYDVKM. V was shortened by 7 bases and J by 5 bases, with 20 bases between the two germline ends. In DNA form, the CDR3 reads TGTGCCAGCACCCCGGCGGGGGGGGTAGGAACTGAAGCTTTCTTT. It yields the protein CASTPAGGVGTEAFF.

This chain links TRBV16 with TRBJ1-2; D remains ambiguous. V lost 3 bases, J lost 8 bases, and 13 bases lay in between. Looked up from germline, CDR1 is KGHSY and CDR2 is FQNENV. CDR3 length: 13 residues. CDR3 sequence: CASSHEAEWGYTF. CDR3 coding DNA: TGTGCCAGCAGCCATGAGGCAGAATGGGGCTACACCTTC.

V and J are TRBV2 and TRBJ1-1, with TRBD1 as a possible D gene (6 bases). This CDR3 comprises 15 residues. The germline gives CDR1 SNHLY, CDR2 FYNNEI. V lost 6 bases and J lost 1, with 15 bases in between. CDR3 region: CASSHPGQPNTEAFF. The CDR3 DNA sequence: TGTGCCAGCAGCCACCCAGGACAGCCGAACACTGAAGCTTTCTTT.

Remarks on this clone: Germline is not matched at one junction end, which may reflect a read error. The gene calls are TRBV6-5 and TRBJ1-2, with 9 bases identical to TRBD1. The CDR3 length is 14 residues. Looked up from germline, CDR1 is MNHEY and CDR2 is SVGAGI. DNA for the CDR3: TGTGCCAGCAGTTTCCGGACAGGGGCGGCGGGCTGCACCTTC. It translates to CASSFRTGAAGCTF.

The chain combines TRBV6-6 with TRBJ1-5; D may be TRBD1 (5 bases). V shed 7 bases and J shed 1 base, with 14 bases lying between them. This CDR3 contains 15 residues. Germline values: CDR1 MNHNY, CDR2 SVGAGI (reference sequence). CDR3 DNA sequence: TGTGCCAGCACCTCTAGGGGAAGGAGCAATCAGCCCCAGCATTTT. Its translation is CASTSRGRSNQPQHF.

CDR3 amino acids: CASRGGGRAYGYTF. The CDR3 nucleotides read TGTGCCAGCAGAGGGGGGGGGCGCGCCTATGGCTACACCTTC. The chain uses TRBV6-1 and TRBJ1-2; D is possibly TRBD1 (6 bases). This CDR3 has 14 residues. Germline V CDR1 and CDR2: MNHNS, SASEGT. Trimming removed 6 bases from V and 4 bases from J, with 15 bases in between.

This chain joins TRBV10-3 and TRBJ1-6; D is unclear. This CDR3 is built from 13 residues. Trimming stripped 6 bases from V and 10 bases from J, with 13 bases between. Germline CDR1 and CDR2: ENHRY and SYGVKD. As DNA, the CDR3 is TGTGCCATCAGACTTGATGTCAGGTCACCCCTCCACTTT. It encodes CAIRLDVRSPLHF.

CDR3 protein: CASSSERGYNQPQHF. The CDR3 DNA reads as TGTGCCAGTAGTTCCGAAAGAGGATACAATCAGCCCCAGCATTTT. The V gene is TRBV19, the J gene TRBJ1-5; D uncertain. Trimming left V 5 bases short and J 3 bases short, with 14 bases between. CDR1 and CDR2 from the germline V gene are LNHDA and SQIVND (reference sequence). CDR3 length equals 15 residues. Full variable domain (outside the CDR3, taken from reference TRBV19 and TRBJ1-5): DGGITQSPKYLFRKEGQNVTLSCEQNLNHDAMYWYRQDPGQGLRLIYYSQIVNDFQKGDIAEGYSVSREKKESFPLTVTSAQKNPTAFYLCASSSERGYNQPQHFGDGTRLSIL.

V usage is TRBV9 and J usage is TRBJ2-7, with 8 positions matching TRBD2. This CDR3 contains 14 residues. Germline loops: CDR1 SGDLS, CDR2 YYNGEE. The V and J ends lost 1 base and 6 bases, in that order; junction bases with no gene match: 6. CDR3 sequence reads: CASSVTGGPGEQYF. The DNA for the CDR3 is TGTGCCAGCAGCGTAACGGGAGGGCCAGGCGAGCAGTACTTC.

This clone was seen only a few times. A far larger clone is off by one base, so a read error is likely. The V gene is TRBV12-1, the J gene TRBJ1-2; the table's D call, TRBD1, was not checked against the DNA. TRBV12-1 is a known pseudogene. This CDR3 region has 14 residues. Here the CDR3 reads CASSFVLGADGYTF. CDR3 DNA sequence: TGTGCCAGCAGCTTTGTACTTGGGGCGGATGGCTACACCTTC.

There are a few counts of this clone. CDR3: CASSNRGGISGNTIYF. CDR3 DNA: TGTGCCAGTAGTAACAGGGGGGGAATCTCTGGAAACACCATATATTTT. J is TRBJ1-3 and V is TRBV19; 8 nucleotides match TRBD1. Looked up from germline, CDR1 is LNHDA and CDR2 is SQIVND (reference sequence). The CDR3 has 16 amino acids. Trimming removed 4 bases from V and 0 bases from J; junction bases left unmatched: 5.

This clone was detected only once. The chain links TRBV10-3 to TRBJ2-5; D unclear. The CDR3 spans 14 residues. The V and J ends lost 6 bases and 6 bases respectively, with 17 bases between them. The V gene's germline CDR1 is ENHRY and CDR2 SYGVKD. Here the CDR3 reads CAIRPGEDRKTQYF. CDR3 sequence (DNA): TGTGCCATCAGGCCCGGCGAGGATCGAAAGACCCAGTACTTC.

This chain's CDR3 is CASSTDRNPVRGYTF. CDR3 nucleotide sequence: TGTGCCAGTAGTACGGACAGGAATCCCGTGAGGGGCTACACCTTC. This chain uses TRBV19 with TRBJ1-2; 7 bases line up with TRBD1. Germline CDR1 is LNHDA and CDR2 is SQIVND (reference sequence). The CDR3 has 15 residues. Losses at the gene ends were 4 bases for V and 8 bases for J; bases not matched to a gene: 13.

The chain couples TRBV7-9 to TRBJ2-5; the D gene is possibly TRBD2 (6 bases). The end of the DNA is better explained by TRBJ2-7, so the J call may be wrong. The CDR3 has 14 residues. CDR1 and CDR2 from the germline V gene are SEHNR and FQNEAQ (reference sequence). The CDR3 protein is CASSLVAEAYEQYF. CDR3 DNA sequence: TGTGCCAGCAGCTTAGTAGCGGAAGCGTACGAGCAGTACTTC.

This clone has only a few counts. The chain joins TRBV6-5 to TRBJ2-3; D perhaps matches TRBD2 (5 bases). V lost 6 bases and J lost 1, with 14 bases in between. CDR3 size: 15 residues. The germline CDR1 and CDR2 sequences are MNHEY and SVGAGI. The CDR3 protein is CASSRGGFGTDTQYF. The CDR3 DNA reads as TGTGCCAGCAGCCGGGGTGGATTCGGCACAGATACGCAGTATTTT.

This sequence joins TRBV5-1 and TRBJ2-3; a weak D match, TRBD2 (5 bases). Germline CDR1 SGHRS, CDR2 YFSETQ. The CDR3 consists of 17 residues. Trimming left V 3 bases short and J 0 bases short, with 17 bases between. The CDR3 DNA follows: TGCGCCAGCAGCTGGGGAGAGGTGTCCCCTAGCACAGATACGCAGTATTTT. It codes for CASSWGEVSPSTDTQYF. Variable domain in full (rest from reference TRBV5-1 and TRBJ2-3): KAGVTQTPRYLIKTRGQQVTLSCSPISGHRSVSWYQQTPGQGLQFLFEYFSETQRNKGNFPGRFSGRQFSNSRSEMNVSTLELGDSALYLCASSWGEVSPSTDTQYFGPGTRLTVL.

About this clone: This sample includes further DNA sequences coding for the same CDR3. The rearrangement uses TRBV19 and TRBJ1-1; no definite D call. The germline V gene has CDR1 LNHDA and CDR2 SQIVND (reference sequence). This CDR3 comprises 13 residues. Trimming cost V 3 bases and J 5 bases, with 10 bases left between them. As DNA, the CDR3 is TGTGCCAGTAGTATGGCGGGGAGAACTGAAGCTTTCTTT. It translates to CASSMAGRTEAFF.

CDR3 region: CSAADSYEQYF. The CDR3 DNA follows: TGCAGTGCTGCGGACTCCTACGAGCAGTACTTC. This chain links TRBV20-1 with TRBJ2-7; D ambiguous. CDR3 length: 11 amino acids. Germline CDR1 and CDR2: DFQATT and SNEGSKA (reference sequence). Trimming pared 5 bases from V and 0 bases from J, leaving 5 bases between.

CDR3 in amino acids: CASSLYLTGTHTDTQYF. CDR3 nucleotides: TGTGCCAGCAGCCTGTACTTGACAGGAACACACACAGATACGCAGTATTTT. The V gene is TRBV5-6, the J gene TRBJ2-3, with D possibly matching TRBD1 (6 bases). Germline V lookup: CDR1 SGHDT, CDR2 YYEEEE. This CDR3 is 17 amino acids long. The V and J ends lost 4 bases and 2 bases respectively, with 20 bases between them.

This chain links TRBV5-1 with TRBJ1-3; D may be TRBD1 (5 bases). The CDR3 totals 12 residues. The germline V and J ends were trimmed by 5 bases and 2 bases, with 5 bases remaining between them. From germline, CDR1 is SGHRS and CDR2 YFSETQ. CDR3 in DNA: TGCGCCAGCAGAGGGGCTGGAAACACCATATATTTT. It is translated as CASRGAGNTIYF.

The rearrangement joins TRBV25-1 to TRBJ1-5; no reliable D call. Trimming cost V 9 bases and J 5 bases, with 26 bases left between them. Looked up from germline, CDR1 is MGHDK and CDR2 is SYGVNS. This CDR3 contains 17 residues. The CDR3 protein is CAREGSSSPLSDQPQHF. The CDR3 DNA follows: TGTGCCAGGGAGGGTAGTAGCTCGCCGCTATCGGATCAGCCCCAGCATTTT.

This rearrangement joins TRBV7-9 to TRBJ1-4, with a possible D match to TRBD1 (6 bases). The CDR3 is 15 residues long. In germline, CDR1 is SEHNR, CDR2 FQNEAQ (reference sequence). The V end lost 4 bases, the J end lost 7 bases, and 16 bases lay between the germline ends. CDR3 sequence reads: CASSSYRVGVEKLFF. The CDR3 DNA sequence: TGTGCCAGCAGCTCATACAGGGTGGGTGTTGAAAAACTGTTTTTT.

This clone was observed a few times. This sequence joins TRBV11-1 and TRBJ1-2; 7 bases map to TRBD1. J was trimmed by 4 bases and V by 5 bases; bases with no gene match: 7. This CDR3 is built from 14 residues. Germline lookup yields CDR1 SGHAT and CDR2 FQDESV (reference sequence). The CDR3 sequence is CASSPLGQTYGYTF. The CDR3 DNA reads TGTGCCAGCAGCCCCCTGGGACAGACCTATGGCTACACCTTC.

There are a few counts of this clone. This chain connects TRBV9 to TRBJ1-1; D is ambiguous. Trimming shortened V by 2 bases and J by 0 bases, and 5 bases separated the two germline ends. Germline loops: CDR1 SGDLS, CDR2 YYNGEE. The CDR3 is 13 amino acids. The CDR3 protein is CASSVLMNTEAFF. The CDR3, as DNA: TGTGCCAGCAGCGTTTTAATGAACACTGAAGCTTTCTTT.

J is TRBJ1-2 and V is TRBV5-1; TRBD1 is a possible D gene (6 bases). Germline CDR1 reads SGHRS; CDR2 reads YFSETQ. The CDR3 consists of 12 residues. Trimming removed 4 bases at V and 8 bases at J, with 12 bases between. CDR3 in DNA: TGCGCCAGCAGCGACACAGGGAAGGGCTACACCTTC. It translates to CASSDTGKGYTF.

The genes are TRBV18 and TRBJ1-3, with 9 bases aligning to TRBD1. This CDR3 has 16 amino acids. CDR1 and CDR2 from the germline V gene are KGHSH and LQKENI. The ends lost 2 bases at V and 2 bases at J; junction bases unmatched: 4. This CDR3 is CASSPGTGSAGNTIYF. DNA for the CDR3: TGTGCCAGCTCACCAGGGACAGGGAGCGCTGGAAACACCATATATTTT.

V and J are TRBV19 and TRBJ1-1; D is ambiguous. Trimming removed 5 bases at V and 8 bases at J, with 21 bases between. The germline V gene encodes CDR1 LNHDA and CDR2 SQIVND (reference sequence). This CDR3 comprises 15 residues. CDR3 loop: CASSSTGIPRREAFF. DNA of the CDR3: TGTGCCAGTAGTTCAACCGGGATACCCAGGAGAGAAGCTTTCTTT.